This entry describes one TCR beta chain. Antigen unknown. PCR amplification relied on 60 Vbeta primers (plus 13 Jbeta primers). Sequencing used immunoSEQ multiplex PCR; TCRdb keeps in-frame clones, though not all of them. This repertoire shows 100,000 to 120,000 clones, around 86% found once; its top ten account for around 6.9%. Nominally healthy donors were sampled, though unrecorded immune exposures were likely. These data come from a study of cytomegalovirus exposure and HLA in healthy donors. Broader study findings: In an earlier analysis, productive rearrangement rates for most beta V segments clustered near 87% or 30%. The majority of TCR sequences were rare, yet some public TCRs appeared in many donors.

The V gene lost 2 bases and the J gene lost 2 bases, with 8 bases spanning the gap. The CDR3 has 14 residues. The V gene's germline CDR1 is SGHRS and CDR2 YFSETQ. Sequenced sample: PBMCs. V is TRBV5-1 and J is TRBJ2-1, with D uncertain. The receptor's source is a young man in good health and CMV-seropositive. CDR3 nucleotide sequence: TGCGCCAGCAGCTTCGGAGAGACCTACAATGAGCAGTTCTTC. Translating gives CASSFGETYNEQFF.